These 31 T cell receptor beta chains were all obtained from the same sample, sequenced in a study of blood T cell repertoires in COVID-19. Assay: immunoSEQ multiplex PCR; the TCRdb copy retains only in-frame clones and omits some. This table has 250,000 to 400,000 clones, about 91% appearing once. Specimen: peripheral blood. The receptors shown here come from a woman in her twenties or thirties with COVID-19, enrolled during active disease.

The CDR3 DNA reads as TGCAGTGCTGTGCAGGGAGATACGCAGTATTTT. Translation gives CSAVQGDTQYF. J is TRBJ2-3 and V is TRBV20-1, with a tentative D call TRBD1 (5 bases). The ends were cut back, 5 bases at V and 5 bases at J, with 8 bases in the middle. This CDR3 region has 11 residues. From germline, CDR1 is DFQATT and CDR2 SNEGSKA (reference sequence).

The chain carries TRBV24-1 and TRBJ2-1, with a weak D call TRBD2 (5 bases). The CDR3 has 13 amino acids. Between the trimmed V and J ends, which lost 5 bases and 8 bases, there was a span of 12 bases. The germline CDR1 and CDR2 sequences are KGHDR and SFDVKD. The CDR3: CATSVPLGDEQFF. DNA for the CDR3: TGTGCCACCAGTGTCCCCCTCGGGGATGAGCAGTTCTTC.

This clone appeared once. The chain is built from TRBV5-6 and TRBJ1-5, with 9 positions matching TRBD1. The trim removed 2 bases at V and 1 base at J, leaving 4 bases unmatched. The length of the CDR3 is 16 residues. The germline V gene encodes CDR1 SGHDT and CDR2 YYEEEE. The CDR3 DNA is TGTGCCAGCAGCTTACAGGGGGCGGGAAGCAATCAGCCCCAGCATTTT. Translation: CASSLQGAGSNQPQHF.

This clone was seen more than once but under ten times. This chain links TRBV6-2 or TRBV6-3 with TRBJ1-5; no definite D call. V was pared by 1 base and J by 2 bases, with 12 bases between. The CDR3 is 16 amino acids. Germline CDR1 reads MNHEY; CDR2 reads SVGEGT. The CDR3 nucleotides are TGTGCCAGCAGTTACTACGGCGGCGGGGGCAATCAGCCCCAGCATTTT. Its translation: CASSYYGGGGNQPQHF.

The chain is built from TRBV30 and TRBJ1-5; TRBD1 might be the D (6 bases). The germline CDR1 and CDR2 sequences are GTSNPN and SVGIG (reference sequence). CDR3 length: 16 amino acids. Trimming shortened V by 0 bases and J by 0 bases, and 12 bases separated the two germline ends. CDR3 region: CAWSVRDILSNQPQHF. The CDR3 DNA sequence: TGTGCCTGGAGTGTCCGGGACATCCTTAGCAATCAGCCCCAGCATTTT.

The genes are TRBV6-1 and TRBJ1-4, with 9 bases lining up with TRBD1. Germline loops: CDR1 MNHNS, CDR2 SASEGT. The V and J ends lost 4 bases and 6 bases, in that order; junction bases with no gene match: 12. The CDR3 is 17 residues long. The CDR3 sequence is CASSAQQGATSDEKLFF. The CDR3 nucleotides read TGTGCCAGCAGTGCCCAACAGGGGGCGACTTCTGATGAAAAACTGTTTTTT.

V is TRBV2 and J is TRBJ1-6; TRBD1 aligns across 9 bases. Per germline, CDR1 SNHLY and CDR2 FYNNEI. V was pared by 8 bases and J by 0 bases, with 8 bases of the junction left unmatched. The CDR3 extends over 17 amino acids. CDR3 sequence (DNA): TGTGCCAGCCAAGAATTGACAGGGGGCTCCTATAATTCACCCCTCCACTTT. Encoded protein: CASQELTGGSYNSPLHF.

CDR3 region: CASSSGGDEQFF. CDR3 DNA: TGTGCCAGCAGTTCAGGGGGCGATGAGCAGTTCTTC. This sequence joins TRBV27 and TRBJ2-1; 8 nucleotides match TRBD1. The V gene's germline CDR1 is MNHEY and CDR2 SMNVEV (reference sequence). This CDR3 has 12 residues. The V segment lost 4 bases and the J segment 8 bases; nucleotides outside the gene matches: 1.

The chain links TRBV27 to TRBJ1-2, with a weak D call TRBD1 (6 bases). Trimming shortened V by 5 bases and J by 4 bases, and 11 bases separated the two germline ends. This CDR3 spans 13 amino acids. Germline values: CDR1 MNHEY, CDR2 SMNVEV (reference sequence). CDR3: CASSPDSLYGYTF. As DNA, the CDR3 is TGTGCCAGCAGTCCGGACAGCCTCTATGGCTACACCTTC.

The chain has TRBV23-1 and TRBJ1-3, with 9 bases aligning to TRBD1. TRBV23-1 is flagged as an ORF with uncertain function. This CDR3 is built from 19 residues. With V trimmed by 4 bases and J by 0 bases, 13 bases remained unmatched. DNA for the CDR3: TGCGCCAGCAGTCCGCGAAATGGGGACAGGGACCGCTCTGGAAACACCATATATTTT. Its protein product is CASSPRNGDRDRSGNTIYF.

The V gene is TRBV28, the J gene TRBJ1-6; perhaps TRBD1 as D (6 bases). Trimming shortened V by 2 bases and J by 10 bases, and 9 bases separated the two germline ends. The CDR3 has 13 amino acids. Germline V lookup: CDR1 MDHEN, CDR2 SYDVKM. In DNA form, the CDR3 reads TGTGCCAGCAGTTTAAACAGGGACTCACCCCTCCACTTT. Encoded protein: CASSLNRDSPLHF.

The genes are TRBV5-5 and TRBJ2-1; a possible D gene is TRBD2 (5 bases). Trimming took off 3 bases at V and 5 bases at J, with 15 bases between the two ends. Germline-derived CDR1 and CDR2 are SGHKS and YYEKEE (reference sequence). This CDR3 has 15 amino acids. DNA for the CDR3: TGTGCCAGCAGCTCACTGCAAATCGGGGACAATGAGCAGTTCTTC. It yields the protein CASSSLQIGDNEQFF.

CDR3 nucleotide sequence: TGTGCCAGTAGTCCAGGGCGGGGACAGCCCCAGCATTTT. This sequence encodes CASSPGRGQPQHF. The genes are TRBV19 and TRBJ1-5, with a possible D match to TRBD1 (5 bases). The CDR3 runs 13 residues. V shed 5 bases and J shed 7 bases, with 12 bases lying between them. Germline loops: CDR1 LNHDA, CDR2 SQIVND (reference sequence).

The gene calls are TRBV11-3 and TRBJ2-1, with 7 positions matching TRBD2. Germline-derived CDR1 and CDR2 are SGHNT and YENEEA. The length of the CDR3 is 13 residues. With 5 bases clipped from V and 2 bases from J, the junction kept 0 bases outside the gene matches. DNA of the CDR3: TGTGCCAGCAGCGGACTAGCCTACAATGAGCAGTTCTTC. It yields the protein CASSGLAYNEQFF. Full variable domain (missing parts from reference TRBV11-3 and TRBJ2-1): EAGVVQSPRYKIIEKKQPVAFWCNPISGHNTLYWYLQNLGQGPELLIRYENEEAVDDSQLPKDRFSAERLKGVDSTLKIQPAELGDSAVYLCASSGLAYNEQFFGPGTRLTVL.

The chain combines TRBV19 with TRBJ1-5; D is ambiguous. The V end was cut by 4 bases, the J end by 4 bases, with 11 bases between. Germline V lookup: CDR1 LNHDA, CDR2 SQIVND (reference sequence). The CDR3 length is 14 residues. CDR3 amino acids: CASSNQRLNQPQHF. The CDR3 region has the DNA TGTGCCAGTAGTAACCAGAGACTTAATCAGCCCCAGCATTTT.

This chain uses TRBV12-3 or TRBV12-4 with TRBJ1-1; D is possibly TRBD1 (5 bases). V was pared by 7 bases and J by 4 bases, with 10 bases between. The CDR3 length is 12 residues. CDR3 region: CASTGESTEAFF. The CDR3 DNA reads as TGTGCCAGCACGGGGGAGAGCACTGAAGCTTTCTTT.

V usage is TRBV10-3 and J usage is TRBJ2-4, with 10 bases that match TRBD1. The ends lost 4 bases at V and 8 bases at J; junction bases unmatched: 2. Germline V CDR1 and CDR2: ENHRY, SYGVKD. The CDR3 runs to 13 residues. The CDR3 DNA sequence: TGTGCCATCAGTGCCGGGACAGGGGACATTCAGTACTTC. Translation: CAISAGTGDIQYF.

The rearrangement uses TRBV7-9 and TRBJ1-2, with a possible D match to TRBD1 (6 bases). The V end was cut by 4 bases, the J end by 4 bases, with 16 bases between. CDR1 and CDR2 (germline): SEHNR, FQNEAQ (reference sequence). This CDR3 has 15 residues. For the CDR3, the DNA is TGTGCCAGCAGCTCGGGGACACCTGGAGTCTATGGCTACACCTTC. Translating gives CASSSGTPGVYGYTF.

The CDR3 reads CASSSSGTGRYGYTF. DNA for the CDR3: TGTGCCAGTAGTAGTTCCGGGACAGGTCGGTATGGCTACACCTTC. The J gene is TRBJ1-2, the V gene TRBV19, with 8 bases matching TRBD1. V lost 4 bases, J lost 5 bases, and 9 bases stayed unmatched. In germline, CDR1 is LNHDA, CDR2 SQIVND (reference sequence). The CDR3 totals 15 residues.

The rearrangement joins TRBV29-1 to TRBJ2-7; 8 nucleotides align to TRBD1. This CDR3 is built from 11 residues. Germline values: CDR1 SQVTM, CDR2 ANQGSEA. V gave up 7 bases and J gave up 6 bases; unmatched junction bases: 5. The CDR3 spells CSGRTGFEQYF. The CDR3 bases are TGCAGCGGGCGGACAGGGTTCGAGCAGTACTTC.

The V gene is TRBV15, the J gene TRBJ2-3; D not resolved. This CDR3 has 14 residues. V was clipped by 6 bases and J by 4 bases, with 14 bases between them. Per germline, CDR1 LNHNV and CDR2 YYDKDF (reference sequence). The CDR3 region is CATSPALNSDTQYF. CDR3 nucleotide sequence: TGTGCCACCAGTCCAGCGCTAAACTCAGATACGCAGTATTTT. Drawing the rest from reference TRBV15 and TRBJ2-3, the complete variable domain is DAMVIQNPRYQVTQFGKPVTLSCSQTLNHNVMYWYQQKSSQAPKLLFHYYDKDFNNEADTPDNFQSRRPNTSFCFLDIRSPGLGDTAMYLCATSPALNSDTQYFGPGTRLTVL.

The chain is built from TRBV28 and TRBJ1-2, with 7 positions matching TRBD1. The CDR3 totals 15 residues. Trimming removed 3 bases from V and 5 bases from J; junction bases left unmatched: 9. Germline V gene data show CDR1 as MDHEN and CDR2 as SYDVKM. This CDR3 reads CASSFPTGRRYGYTF. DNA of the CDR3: TGTGCCAGCAGTTTCCCGACAGGGAGGAGATATGGCTACACCTTC.

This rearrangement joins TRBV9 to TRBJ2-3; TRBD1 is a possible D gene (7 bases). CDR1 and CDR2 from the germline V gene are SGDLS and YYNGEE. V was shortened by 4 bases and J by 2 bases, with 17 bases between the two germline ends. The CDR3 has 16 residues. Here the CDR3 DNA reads TGTGCCAGCAGCACAAGCAGGGGGGCCTACACAGATACGCAGTATTTT. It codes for CASSTSRGAYTDTQYF.

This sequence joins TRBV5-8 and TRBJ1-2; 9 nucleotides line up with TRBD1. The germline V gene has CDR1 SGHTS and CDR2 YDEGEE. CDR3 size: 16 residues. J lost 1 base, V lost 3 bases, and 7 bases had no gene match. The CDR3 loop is CASSSGTGFINYGYTF. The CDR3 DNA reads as TGTGCCAGCAGCTCCGGGACAGGGTTTATTAACTATGGCTACACCTTC.

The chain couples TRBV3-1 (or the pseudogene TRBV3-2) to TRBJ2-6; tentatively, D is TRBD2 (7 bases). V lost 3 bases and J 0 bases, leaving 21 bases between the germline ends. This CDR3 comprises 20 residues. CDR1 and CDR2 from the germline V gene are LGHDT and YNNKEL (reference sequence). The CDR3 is CASSQDPRGGKSSGANVLTF. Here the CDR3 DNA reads TGTGCCAGCAGCCAGGATCCTAGGGGGGGAAAAAGCTCTGGGGCCAACGTCCTGACTTTC.

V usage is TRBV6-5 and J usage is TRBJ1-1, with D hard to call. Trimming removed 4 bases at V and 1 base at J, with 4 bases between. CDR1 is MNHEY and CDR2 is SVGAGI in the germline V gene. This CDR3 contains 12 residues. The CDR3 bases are TGTGCCAGCAGTTTACAGAACACTGAAGCTTTCTTT. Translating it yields CASSLQNTEAFF.

The CDR3 reads CASGHKNTEAFF. The CDR3 bases are TGTGCCAGCGGACACAAAAACACTGAAGCTTTCTTT. This rearrangement joins TRBV27 to TRBJ1-1, with a possible D match to TRBD1 (5 bases). Deletions cut 8 bases from V and 2 bases from J, with 9 bases between. Germline V CDR1 and CDR2: MNHEY, SMNVEV (reference sequence). CDR3 length: 12 residues.

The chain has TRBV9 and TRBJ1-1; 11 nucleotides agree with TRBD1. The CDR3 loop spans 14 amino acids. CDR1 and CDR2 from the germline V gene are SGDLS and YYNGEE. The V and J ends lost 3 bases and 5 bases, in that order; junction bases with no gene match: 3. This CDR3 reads CASSGTGGRTEAFF. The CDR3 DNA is TGTGCCAGCAGCGGGACAGGGGGCCGGACTGAAGCTTTCTTT. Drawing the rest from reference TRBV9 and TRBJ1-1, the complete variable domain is DSGVTQTPKHLITATGQRVTLRCSPRSGDLSVYWYQQSLDQGLQFLIQYYNGEERAKGNILERFSAQQFPDLHSELNLSSLELGDSALYFCASSGTGGRTEAFFGQGTRLTVV.

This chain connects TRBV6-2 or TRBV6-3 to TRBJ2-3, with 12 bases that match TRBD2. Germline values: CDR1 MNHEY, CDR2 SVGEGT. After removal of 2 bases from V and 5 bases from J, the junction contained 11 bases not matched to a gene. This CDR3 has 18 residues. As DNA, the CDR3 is TGTGCCAGCAGTTACGAGCTCCTAGCGGGGGGGCAAGGAGATACGCAGTATTTT. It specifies CASSYELLAGGQGDTQYF.

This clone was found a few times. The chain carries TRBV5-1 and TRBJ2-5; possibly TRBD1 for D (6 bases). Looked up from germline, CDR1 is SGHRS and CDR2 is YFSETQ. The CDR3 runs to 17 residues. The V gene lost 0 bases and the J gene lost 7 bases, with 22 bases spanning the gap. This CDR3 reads CASSLATSGERWGTQYF. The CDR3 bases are TGCGCCAGCAGCTTGGCCACGTCAGGGGAGAGGTGGGGGACCCAGTACTTC.

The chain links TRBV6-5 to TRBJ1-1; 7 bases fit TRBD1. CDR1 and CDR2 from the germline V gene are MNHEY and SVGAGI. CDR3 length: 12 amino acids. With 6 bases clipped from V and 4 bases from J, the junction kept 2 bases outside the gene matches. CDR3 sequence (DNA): TGTGCCAGCAGAACAGGGGCCACTGAAGCTTTCTTT. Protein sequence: CASRTGATEAFF.